The source of this TCR beta chain is a study of blood T cell repertoires in COVID-19. For the study at large: There were acute and convalescent COVID-19 samples, and they came from the United States, Italy and Spain.

V lost 1 base, J lost 4 bases, and 12 bases lay in between. Germline CDR1 SGHTA, CDR2 FQGNSA. The CDR3 length is 15 residues. Patients of the Seattle cohort, enrolled during active infection, were followed longitudinally. In the study's own analysis: Nucleated cell number was recorded as an estimate derived from reference gene primer amplification. Sequencing used immunoSEQ multiplex PCR; TCRdb keeps in-frame clones, though not all of them. That table furnishes V, J and clone size, whereas the DNA furnished D and trimming. This sample yields some 230,000 clones, of which approximately 90% are seen a single time; more than 8.5% belongs to the top ten.

This rearrangement joins TRBV7-2 to TRBJ2-3; weak D call: TRBD1 (5 bases). Sequencing was done on a sample of peripheral blood. The sequence came from a woman aged 50 to 60 with COVID-19, enrolled during active disease. The CDR3 sequence: CASSLGGQGADTQYF. CDR3 bases: TGTGCCAGCAGCTTAGGGGGTCAGGGTGCAGATACGCAGTATTTT.